This T cell receptor beta chain is from a study of T cells in Graves' hyperthyroidism and ophthalmopathy. Study information: Peripheral blood was drawn at first diagnosis, prior to all treatment. Notes on the study in general: Prediction of ophthalmopathy progression came a median around 6 months pre-onset. Blood samples included most of the expanded thyroid clonotypes exceeding 0.001.

Germline V gene data show CDR1 as MNHEY and CDR2 as SVGAGI. The CDR3 extends over 13 amino acids. Researchers barred patients who had uncontrolled infection, other autoimmune disease, pregnancy or lactation. With regard to this clonotype: What it recognizes is unknown. The junction and the germline gene differ at one end; a read error may be behind it.

Researchers amplified the TCR beta CDR3 regions from RNA transcripts. First-round RT-PCR of the TCR CDR3 relied on the HTBI primer set. From the multiplex PCR reads, TCRdb called clonotypes with MiXCR, one entry per CDR3 protein. The sample has approximately 32,000 distinct CDR3 sequences, roughly 49% seen once; the top ten hold about 6%. The source of this sequence is a woman between 45 and 65 years old with Graves' hyperthyroidism that later progressed to Graves' ophthalmopathy. V is TRBV6-5 and J is TRBJ1-4, with a weak D call TRBD1 (5 bases). The sample taken for sequencing was blood. The CDR3 region has the DNA TGTGCCAGCAGTTACGGGGGGGGTGAAAAACGGTTTTTT. It translates to CASSYGGGEKRFF.